The sample holds a few counts of the clone carrying this T cell receptor beta chain. The antigen is undetermined. The data are from a study of beta chain features in type 1 diabetes. The authors reverse transcribed all of the isolated RNA, so sequencing captured expressed TCRB transcripts. Clones were read by immunoSEQ multiplex PCR, and TCRdb kept only the in-frame ones, dropping some. The table has about 240,000 clones, around a quarter seen once. Study-wide points: Significant though moderate, a shortening of TCRB CDR3s appeared in all four CD4+ subsets of Type 1 diabetes patients. Cells with high TCR expression could be over-represented by cDNA sequencing.

This CDR3 contains 13 residues. V lost 5 bases and J 1 base, leaving 10 bases between the germline ends. The V gene's germline CDR1 is SQVTM and CDR2 ANQGSEA. The authors took one heparinised blood draw, averaging approximately 110 mL, from each donor. The chain links TRBV29-1 to TRBJ2-3; no definite D call. This sequence originates from a man aged 25 to 40 in good health. Sample: central memory CD4+ T cells from blood. CDR3 DNA sequence: TGCAGCGTTAGGAAACCTGGCACAGATACGCAGTATTTT. This translates into CSVRKPGTDTQYF.